This record looks at one T cell receptor beta chain sequence and its context. This sample is part of a study of blood T cell repertoires in COVID-19. Cohort 3 donors were reported recovered after two negative PCRs, clearance, or symptom resolution. CDR1 is SGHTA, CDR2 FQGNSA, per germline. The CDR3 has 15 amino acids. The ends lost 6 bases at V and 2 bases at J; junction bases unmatched: 5. Under the authors' procedure: Reference gene primer amplification gave estimated nucleated cell counts. The repertoire was sequenced with immunoSEQ multiplex PCR; TCRdb's copy has only in-frame clones and lacks some. The D gene and trimming were derived from the DNA, and the V and J assignments and clone size from that table. The sample includes under 350,000 clones, roughly 89% of them seen just once.

V and J are TRBV7-2 and TRBJ2-1, with 9 bases that match TRBD2. The sequenced material came from PBMCs or T cells enriched from blood (not recorded which). This receptor was taken from a woman aged 40 to 50 who had recovered from COVID-19. CDR3 DNA sequence: TGTGCCAGCAGGGAGAGCGGGGGGCCCTACAATGAGCAGTTCTTC. This gives the protein CASRESGGPYNEQFF.